This TCR beta chain was recorded in a study of T-cell memory formation after mild COVID-19. Study summary: TCR clusters showed largely donor specificity. General study findings and limits: Cross-reactive memory apparently joined, as some responding clones appeared in pre-infection memory. The authors left the SARS-CoV-2 specificity of second-wave clones peaking on day 37 unconfirmed.

The V gene's germline CDR1 is DFQATT and CDR2 SNEGSKA (reference sequence). The CDR3 extends over 14 amino acids. V lost 4 bases and J lost 2; bases outside the gene matches: 6. This clonotype turned up a few times. Its antigen is as yet unknown. From 5'RACE with constant-segment primers came TCR alpha and TCR beta cDNA libraries that carried sample barcodes and UMIs. TCRdb independently ran MiXCR on the 5' RACE reads; one entry per CDR3 protein. Counted here are around 90,000 distinct CDR3 sequences, around 15% occurring once; the ten biggest clones make up 39%. The chain combines TRBV20-1 with TRBJ2-3, with TRBD2 matching 7 bases. This clonotype was obtained from a man aged 18 to 30 who had mild COVID-19 (a few samples of this study predate the infection). Cell type and time point are not known. The sequencing input was PBMCs or a T cell subset sorted from them (not recorded which). CDR3: CSANTGGNTDTQYF. The CDR3 bases are TGCAGTGCTAATACGGGGGGTAACACAGATACGCAGTATTTT.